Listed below are T cell receptor beta chains from one sample, sequenced in a study of blood T cell repertoires in COVID-19. TCRdb keeps only in-frame clones here, not all; method: immunoSEQ multiplex PCR. Here the sample spans approximately 200,000 clones, over 75% being singletons. The sequenced sample consisted of peripheral blood. The receptors stem from a human donor with active or convalescent COVID-19. The donor label of this sample is uncertain. CDR3s include the opening cysteine and the closing phenylalanine or tryptophan. The order of the fields is D gene, V gene, clone size, J gene, CDR3 protein, CDR3 DNA. The D gene is left open where the match is weak. Not every row has a clone size; where given, it reads once, few, many or a size class.

d_call: -; v_call: TRBV10-3; clone_size: -; j_call: TRBJ2-3; cdr3_aa: CAISESVGAGADTQYF; cdr3_nt: TGTGCCATCAGTGAGTCTGTGGGGGCCGGGGCTGATACGCAGTATTTT
d_call: TRBD2; v_call: TRBV3-1/TRBV3-2; clone_size: -; j_call: TRBJ2-1; cdr3_aa: CASSQDPRRGGPIGYNEQFF; cdr3_nt: TGTGCCAGCAGCCAAGATCCCCGGCGGGGGGGCCCTATCGGCTACAATGAGCAGTTCTTC
d_call: -; v_call: TRBV10-2; clone_size: -; j_call: TRBJ2-5; cdr3_aa: CASTGLEETQYF; cdr3_nt: TGCGCCAGCACTGGACTCGAAGAGACCCAGTACTTC
d_call: -; v_call: TRBV19; clone_size: once; j_call: TRBJ2-5; cdr3_aa: CASRADTGKGETQYF; cdr3_nt: TGTGCCAGTAGGGCGGACACAGGGAAGGGAGAGACCCAGTACTTC
d_call: TRBD2; v_call: TRBV7-2; clone_size: once; j_call: TRBJ2-2; cdr3_aa: CASSSGLARTGELFF; cdr3_nt: TGTGCCAGCAGCTCGGGACTAGCGCGCACCGGGGAGCTGTTTTTT
d_call: -; v_call: TRBV28; clone_size: few; j_call: TRBJ1-1; cdr3_aa: CASSLRNRGTEAFF; cdr3_nt: TGTGCCAGCAGTTTAAGGAATCGGGGCACTGAAGCTTTCTTT
d_call: -; v_call: TRBV19; clone_size: -; j_call: TRBJ2-3; cdr3_aa: CASRPPGSTDTQYF; cdr3_nt: TGTGCCAGTAGGCCACCGGGGAGCACAGATACGCAGTATTTT
d_call: TRBD2; v_call: TRBV13; clone_size: -; j_call: TRBJ2-7; cdr3_aa: CASSFGAGGSYEQYF; cdr3_nt: TGTGCCAGCAGCTTCGGGGCGGGAGGAAGCTACGAGCAGTACTTC
d_call: -; v_call: TRBV4-3; clone_size: -; j_call: TRBJ1-2; cdr3_aa: CASSQDWGGVGYGYTF; cdr3_nt: TGCGCCAGCAGCCAAGATTGGGGGGGCGTTGGATATGGCTACACCTTC
d_call: TRBD2; v_call: TRBV19; clone_size: -; j_call: TRBJ2-7; cdr3_aa: CATGAGGTYEQYF; cdr3_nt: TGTGCCACCGGAGCGGGAGGGACCTACGAGCAGTACTTC
d_call: TRBD1; v_call: TRBV2; clone_size: few; j_call: TRBJ2-6; cdr3_aa: CASTSRQGMSGANVLTF; cdr3_nt: TGTGCCAGCACTTCAAGACAGGGAATGTCTGGGGCCAACGTCCTGACTTTC
d_call: -; v_call: TRBV2; clone_size: once; j_call: TRBJ2-3; cdr3_aa: CASRASDRSTDTQYF; cdr3_nt: TGTGCCAGCAGAGCTAGCGACCGAAGCACAGATACGCAGTATTTT
d_call: -; v_call: TRBV28; clone_size: -; j_call: TRBJ2-6; cdr3_aa: CASSSGSQSGANVLTF; cdr3_nt: TGTGCCAGCAGTTCGGGATCTCAATCTGGGGCCAACGTCCTGACTTTC
d_call: -; v_call: TRBV6-4; clone_size: once; j_call: TRBJ2-7; cdr3_aa: CASSDSNLRRGLSSYEQYF; cdr3_nt: TGTGCCAGCAGTGACTCGAACCTGCGGCGGGGCCTTAGCTCCTACGAGCAGTACTTC
d_call: -; v_call: TRBV5-1; clone_size: -; j_call: TRBJ2-3; cdr3_aa: CASSLIMDTQYF; cdr3_nt: TGCGCCAGCAGCTTGATCATGGATACGCAGTATTTT
d_call: -; v_call: TRBV5-1; clone_size: -; j_call: TRBJ1-4; cdr3_aa: CASGRGSGAQVSSEKLFF; cdr3_nt: TGCGCCAGCGGACGAGGCTCAGGGGCCCAGGTTTCGAGTGAAAAACTGTTTTTT
d_call: -; v_call: TRBV7-9; clone_size: -; j_call: TRBJ1-5; cdr3_aa: CASSLSQGWDQPQHF; cdr3_nt: TGTGCCAGCAGCTTAAGTCAGGGTTGGGATCAGCCCCAGCATTTT
d_call: TRBD1; v_call: TRBV19; clone_size: few; j_call: TRBJ2-1; cdr3_aa: CASSILVTGQGLREQFF; cdr3_nt: TGTGCCAGTAGTATCCTCGTAACGGGACAGGGGTTAAGGGAGCAGTTCTTC
d_call: -; v_call: TRBV18; clone_size: -; j_call: TRBJ2-2; cdr3_aa: CASSPLAGELFF; cdr3_nt: TGTGCCAGCTCACCGTTGGCAGGGGAGCTGTTTTTT
d_call: TRBD2; v_call: TRBV28; clone_size: -; j_call: TRBJ2-7; cdr3_aa: CASSSPSGNEQYF; cdr3_nt: TGTGCCAGCAGTTCCCCCAGCGGGAACGAGCAGTACTTC
d_call: -; v_call: TRBV7-8; clone_size: -; j_call: TRBJ2-3; cdr3_aa: CASSPLDSGTDTQYF; cdr3_nt: TGTGCCAGCAGCCCGTTAGATAGCGGCACAGATACGCAGTATTTT
d_call: -; v_call: TRBV7-7; clone_size: -; j_call: TRBJ2-1; cdr3_aa: CASSLFTDNEQFF; cdr3_nt: TGTGCCAGCAGCTTATTCACAGACAATGAGCAGTTCTTC
d_call: TRBD2; v_call: TRBV6-5; clone_size: -; j_call: TRBJ2-7; cdr3_aa: CASSRTSVGTYEQYF; cdr3_nt: TGTGCCAGCAGCCGGACTAGCGTAGGTACCTACGAGCAGTACTTC
d_call: -; v_call: TRBV19; clone_size: -; j_call: TRBJ1-2; cdr3_aa: CASSNGGAFYYGYTF; cdr3_nt: TGTGCCTCCAGTAATGGGGGCGCGTTCTACTATGGCTACACCTTC
d_call: TRBD1; v_call: TRBV5-1; clone_size: -; j_call: TRBJ2-1; cdr3_aa: CASSPGQGASFF; cdr3_nt: TGCGCCAGCAGCCCTGGACAGGGGGCATCGTTCTTC
d_call: -; v_call: TRBV5-6; clone_size: -; j_call: TRBJ2-3; cdr3_aa: CASSTGGSGKGGADTQYF; cdr3_nt: TGTGCCAGCAGCACCGGCGGTAGCGGGAAAGGGGGCGCAGATACGCAGTATTTT
d_call: TRBD1; v_call: TRBV4-1; clone_size: -; j_call: TRBJ1-5; cdr3_aa: CASSQGQGFNQPQHF; cdr3_nt: TGCGCCAGCAGCCAGGGACAGGGCTTCAATCAGCCCCAGCATTTT
d_call: -; v_call: TRBV19; clone_size: few; j_call: TRBJ1-3; cdr3_aa: CASSTPDSQAIYF; cdr3_nt: TGTGCCAGTAGTACCCCGGACAGCCAGGCCATATATTTT
d_call: -; v_call: TRBV18; clone_size: -; j_call: TRBJ1-2; cdr3_aa: CASSPIFAVGDTPTSNYGYTF; cdr3_nt: TGTGCCAGCTCACCAATTTTCGCCGTTGGGGACACACCTACTTCTAACTATGGCTACACCTTC
d_call: -; v_call: TRBV5-1; clone_size: -; j_call: TRBJ1-2; cdr3_aa: CASNQDGGPYGYTF; cdr3_nt: TGCGCCAGCAACCAGGACGGAGGGCCCTATGGCTACACCTTC
d_call: -; v_call: TRBV11-3; clone_size: -; j_call: TRBJ2-2; cdr3_aa: CASSPDGTGDTGELFF; cdr3_nt: TGTGCCAGCAGCCCCGACGGGACTGGTGACACCGGGGAGCTGTTTTTT
d_call: -; v_call: TRBV6-6; clone_size: -; j_call: TRBJ1-1; cdr3_aa: CASSYLGIPEAFF; cdr3_nt: TGTGCCAGCAGTTACCTTGGCATTCCTGAAGCTTTCTTT
d_call: TRBD1; v_call: TRBV20-1; clone_size: -; j_call: TRBJ1-1; cdr3_aa: CSASVWTGWNTEAFF; cdr3_nt: TGCAGTGCTAGTGTCTGGACAGGGTGGAATACTGAAGCTTTCTTT
d_call: TRBD1; v_call: TRBV5-5; clone_size: -; j_call: TRBJ2-1; cdr3_aa: CASSLDRALYNEQFF; cdr3_nt: TGTGCCAGCAGTTTGGACAGGGCTTTATACAATGAGCAGTTCTTC
d_call: -; v_call: TRBV27; clone_size: -; j_call: TRBJ2-1; cdr3_aa: CASSPQGTYNEQFF; cdr3_nt: TGTGCCAGCAGTCCCCAAGGGACTTACAATGAGCAGTTCTTC
d_call: -; v_call: TRBV2; clone_size: -; j_call: TRBJ2-2; cdr3_aa: CASRQGDTGELFF; cdr3_nt: TGTGCCAGCCGCCAGGGCGACACCGGGGAGCTGTTTTTT
d_call: -; v_call: TRBV27; clone_size: -; j_call: TRBJ2-5; cdr3_aa: CASGPGEVETQYF; cdr3_nt: TGTGCCAGCGGGCCGGGGGAGGTAGAGACCCAGTACTTC
d_call: TRBD1; v_call: TRBV30; clone_size: few; j_call: TRBJ1-1; cdr3_aa: CAWRRGQRNTEAFF; cdr3_nt: TGTGCCTGGAGGAGGGGGCAGAGGAACACTGAAGCTTTCTTT
d_call: -; v_call: TRBV5-1; clone_size: -; j_call: TRBJ1-2; cdr3_aa: CASSPQGQGYGYTF; cdr3_nt: TGCGCCAGCAGTCCTCAGGGGCAGGGCTATGGCTACACCTTC
d_call: -; v_call: TRBV29-1; clone_size: -; j_call: TRBJ2-7; cdr3_aa: CSVRGSASYEQYF; cdr3_nt: TGCAGCGTTCGGGGGAGCGCGTCCTACGAGCAGTACTTC
d_call: -; v_call: TRBV29-1; clone_size: -; j_call: TRBJ1-5; cdr3_aa: CSVDMGANQPQHF; cdr3_nt: TGCAGCGTTGATATGGGGGCTAATCAGCCCCAGCATTTT
d_call: TRBD2; v_call: TRBV5-1; clone_size: once; j_call: TRBJ2-1; cdr3_aa: CASSSQAGGPGNEQFF; cdr3_nt: TGCGCCAGCAGCTCCCAAGCGGGAGGGCCAGGTAATGAGCAGTTCTTC
d_call: -; v_call: TRBV5-1; clone_size: -; j_call: TRBJ1-6; cdr3_aa: CASSLDPGLPNSPLHF; cdr3_nt: TGCGCCAGCAGCTTGGATCCAGGGCTTCCTAATTCACCCCTCCACTTT
d_call: -; v_call: TRBV20-1; clone_size: -; j_call: TRBJ1-5; cdr3_aa: CSASEGGGNQPQHF; cdr3_nt: TGCAGTGCTAGTGAGGGGGGGGGCAATCAGCCCCAGCATTTT
d_call: -; v_call: TRBV3-1/TRBV3-2; clone_size: -; j_call: TRBJ2-5; cdr3_aa: CASSQRGMGETQYF; cdr3_nt: TGTGCCAGCAGCCAAAGGGGGATGGGGGAGACCCAGTACTTC
d_call: -; v_call: TRBV19; clone_size: -; j_call: TRBJ2-3; cdr3_aa: CASSMRGDRTDTQYF; cdr3_nt: TGTGCCAGTAGTATGCGCGGGGACCGCACAGATACGCAGTATTTT
d_call: TRBD2; v_call: TRBV7-2; clone_size: -; j_call: TRBJ2-1; cdr3_aa: CASSLSGREINEQFF; cdr3_nt: TGTGCCAGCAGCTTAAGCGGGAGGGAGATAAATGAGCAGTTCTTC
d_call: TRBD1; v_call: TRBV6-1; clone_size: few; j_call: TRBJ1-1; cdr3_aa: CASSEALWDREAFF; cdr3_nt: TGTGCCAGCAGTGAAGCGCTTTGGGACAGAGAAGCTTTCTTT
d_call: TRBD2; v_call: TRBV6-2/TRBV6-3; clone_size: -; j_call: TRBJ2-3; cdr3_aa: CASSYGGGTDTQYF; cdr3_nt: TGTGCCAGCAGTTACGGGGGGGGCACAGATACGCAGTATTTT
d_call: -; v_call: TRBV28; clone_size: -; j_call: TRBJ1-5; cdr3_aa: CASRSRGNQPQHF; cdr3_nt: TGTGCCAGTAGGTCCCGGGGCAATCAGCCCCAGCATTTT
d_call: TRBD2; v_call: TRBV27; clone_size: -; j_call: TRBJ2-1; cdr3_aa: CASRFGTTFSSYNEQFF; cdr3_nt: TGTGCCAGCAGGTTTGGGACTACCTTTAGCTCCTACAATGAGCAGTTCTTC
d_call: -; v_call: TRBV13; clone_size: -; j_call: TRBJ1-1; cdr3_aa: CASNLDRNTEAFF; cdr3_nt: TGTGCCAGCAACCTTGACAGGAACACTGAAGCTTTCTTT
d_call: TRBD2; v_call: TRBV24-1; clone_size: -; j_call: TRBJ2-1; cdr3_aa: CATRGTSGRGEQFF; cdr3_nt: TGTGCCACCAGAGGGACTAGCGGGAGGGGGGAGCAGTTCTTC
d_call: -; v_call: TRBV9; clone_size: -; j_call: TRBJ1-6; cdr3_aa: CASSQKWGDSPLHF; cdr3_nt: TGTGCCAGCAGCCAGAAATGGGGGGATTCACCCCTCCACTTT
d_call: TRBD1; v_call: TRBV9; clone_size: few; j_call: TRBJ1-1; cdr3_aa: CASSVAGTGGLNTEAFF; cdr3_nt: TGTGCCAGCAGCGTCGCCGGGACAGGGGGCTTGAACACTGAAGCTTTCTTT
d_call: TRBD2; v_call: TRBV9; clone_size: -; j_call: TRBJ2-7; cdr3_aa: CASSVGTSGRERTYEQYF; cdr3_nt: TGTGCCAGCAGCGTAGGCACTAGCGGGAGGGAAAGGACCTACGAGCAGTACTTC
d_call: TRBD2; v_call: TRBV2; clone_size: -; j_call: TRBJ2-3; cdr3_aa: CASSVGSGGTDTQYF; cdr3_nt: TGTGCCAGCAGTGTTGGCAGCGGGGGGACAGATACGCAGTATTTT